This record concerns one TCR beta chain sequence. These data are taken from a study of blood T cell repertoires in COVID-19. TCRdb's table, derived via immunoSEQ multiplex PCR, lists solely in-frame clones and lacks some. The sample includes some 400,000 clones, about nine tenths of them seen just once. The CDR3 runs 13 residues. Trimming removed 3 bases from V and 10 bases from J; junction bases left unmatched: 8. Germline CDR1 reads DFQATT; CDR2 reads SNEGSKA (reference sequence). The clonotype originates from a woman in her thirties or forties who had been exposed to COVID-19. The sample comprised PBMCs or T cells enriched from blood (not recorded which). This sequence joins TRBV20-1 and TRBJ2-7; 11 bases are shared with TRBD2. The CDR3 nucleotides are TGCAGTGCTAGTCCTCTAGCGGGGGGACGACAGTACTTC. Translated: CSASPLAGGRQYF.